Shown below are 30 T cell receptor beta chains from a single sample sequenced in a study of T cells after somatic rescue of genetic block (TCRdb year 2020). Preparation of the library involved the immunoSEQ multiplex PCR assay. TCRdb took this table from immuneACCESS and kept in-frame rearrangements with V and J called. Such tables lack part of the clones; where checked against another copy, unresolved V genes explain under half of the gap, and the rest is unexplained. In all, the sample holds 100,000 to 120,000 clones, and around nine tenths of those were seen once. About 1.5% of the sample rests with the top ten. The source material was peripheral blood mononuclear cells (PBMCs). The source of these receptors is a woman between 18 and 30 years old.

This clone was counted between two and nine times. The chain joins TRBV11-2 to TRBJ2-4; D is undetermined. CDR1 is SGHAT, CDR2 FQNNGV, per germline. The V gene lost 0 bases and the J gene lost 0 bases, with 6 bases spanning the gap. This CDR3 is 15 amino acids long. The CDR3 reads CASSLEWGAKNIQYF. CDR3 nucleotide sequence: TGTGCCAGCAGCTTAGAATGGGGAGCCAAAAACATTCAGTACTTC. The full variable domain, in which reference TRBV11-2 and TRBJ2-4 provide the parts outside the CDR3, is EAGVAQSPRYKIIEKRQSVAFWCNPISGHATLYWYQQILGQGPKLLIQFQNNGVVDDSQLPKDRFSAERLKGVDSTLKIQPAKLEDSAVYLCASSLEWGAKNIQYFGAGTRLSVL.

This chain uses TRBV7-8 with TRBJ2-7, with a possible D match to TRBD2 (5 bases). V lost 2 bases, J lost 2 bases, and 13 bases lay in between. The CDR3 runs to 15 residues. The germline gives CDR1 SGHVS, CDR2 FQNEAQ. For the CDR3, the DNA is TGTGCCAGCAGCTTAAGGCGGGCGGAAGCCTACGAGCAGTACTTC. Residues: CASSLRRAEAYEQYF.

The chain recombines TRBV6-6 with TRBJ1-6; D unresolved. V lost 2 bases and J 4 bases, leaving 9 bases between the germline ends. Germline values: CDR1 MNHNY, CDR2 SVGAGI (reference sequence). The CDR3 totals 15 residues. In DNA, the CDR3 is TGTGCCAGCAGTTACGGTCTGCCTTATAATTCACCCCTCCACTTT. Translating gives CASSYGLPYNSPLHF.

The chain uses TRBV28 and TRBJ1-4; D unresolved. Germline CDR1 and CDR2: MDHEN and SYDVKM. This CDR3 spans 15 amino acids. With 2 bases removed from V and 0 bases from J, the gap between germline ends came to 7 bases. CDR3 nucleotides: TGTGCCAGCAGTTTAGGGTCCTCAACTAATGAAAAACTGTTTTTT. It yields the protein CASSLGSSTNEKLFF.

The chain employs TRBV4-2 and TRBJ2-7; TRBD1 aligns across 11 bases. The CDR3 length is 14 residues. With V trimmed by 3 bases and J by 2 bases, 0 bases remained unmatched. Per the germline V gene, CDR1 is LGHNA and CDR2 is YNFKEQ. The CDR3 region is CASSQDRGPYEQYF. CDR3 DNA: TGTGCCAGCAGCCAGGACAGGGGGCCCTACGAGCAGTACTTC.

The J gene is TRBJ2-7, the V gene TRBV30; 8 bases fit TRBD1. The CDR3 extends over 12 amino acids. V lost 5 bases to trimming and J lost 7 bases; unmatched junction nucleotides: 7. Germline lookup yields CDR1 GTSNPN and CDR2 SVGIG (reference sequence). The CDR3 region has the DNA TGTGCCTGGGGACAGGGCGTGGAAGAGCAGTACTTC. It yields the protein CAWGQGVEEQYF.

The chain uses TRBV5-6 and TRBJ2-5; no clear D gene. The CDR3 is 11 residues long. Trimming shortened V by 3 bases and J by 2 bases, and 2 bases separated the two germline ends. The germline gives CDR1 SGHDT, CDR2 YYEEEE. In DNA, the CDR3 is TGTGCCAGCAGCTGGCAAGAGACCCAGTACTTC. Residues: CASSWQETQYF.

This clone has only a few counts. The genes are TRBV7-3 and TRBJ2-2; 9 bases agree with TRBD2. This CDR3 has 15 residues. The junction had 4 bases not matched to a gene; V was cut back by 4 bases and J by 4 bases. Germline CDR1 reads SGHTA; CDR2 reads FQGTGA. CDR3 DNA sequence: TGTGCCAGCAGCTCCCTAGCGGGGAGCACCGGGGAGCTGTTTTTT. Its translation: CASSSLAGSTGELFF. The whole variable domain, filled in from reference TRBV7-3 and TRBJ2-2, reads GAGVSQTPSNKVTEKGKYVELRCDPISGHTALYWYRQSLGQGPEFLIYFQGTGAADDSGLPNDRFFAVRPEGSVSTLKIQRTERGDSAVYLCASSSLAGSTGELFFGEGSRLTVL.

J is TRBJ1-6 and V is TRBV5-4; no firm D call. Deletions cut 3 bases from V and 11 bases from J, with 21 bases between. In germline, CDR1 is SGHNT, CDR2 YYREEE (reference sequence). This CDR3 contains 16 residues. CDR3 amino acids: CASSSDPGRGTAPLHF. The CDR3 coding sequence is TGTGCCAGCAGCTCCGACCCAGGACGGGGAACAGCACCCCTCCACTTT.

Only one count was recorded for this clone. The rearrangement links TRBV7-9 to TRBJ2-1, with D uncertain. Germline CDR1 and CDR2: SEHNR and FQNEAQ (reference sequence). The CDR3 is 11 amino acids. Trimming took 5 bases from V and 9 from J, leaving 8 bases between them. The chain's CDR3 is CASSTVGEQFF. The CDR3 nucleotides are TGTGCCAGCAGCACCGTGGGTGAGCAGTTCTTC.

The chain recombines TRBV19 with TRBJ2-1; D is ambiguous. Germline V lookup: CDR1 LNHDA, CDR2 SQIVND (reference sequence). V was cut by 1 base and J by 1 base, with 8 bases left in between. This CDR3 contains 15 residues. The CDR3 region has the DNA TGTGCCAGTAGTATAGTCCCAGGATCCTACAATGAGCAGTTCTTC. Encoded protein: CASSIVPGSYNEQFF.

The V call is TRBV7-9, the J call TRBJ2-3, with a weak D call TRBD1 (6 bases). The CDR3 runs to 13 residues. Germline V CDR1 and CDR2: SEHNR, FQNEAQ (reference sequence). V was shortened by 5 bases and J by 4 bases, with 10 bases between the two germline ends. Here the CDR3 DNA reads TGTGCCAGCAGCCCAGGACAGTCAGATACGCAGTATTTT. Translation gives CASSPGQSDTQYF. Full variable domain (rest looked up from reference TRBV7-9 and TRBJ2-3): DTGVSQNPRHKITKRGQNVTFRCDPISEHNRLYWYRQTLGQGPEFLTYFQNEAQLEKSRLLSDRFSAERPKGSFSTLEIQRTEQGDSAMYLCASSPGQSDTQYFGPGTRLTVL.

The chain couples TRBV19 to TRBJ2-5; D tentatively reads TRBD1 or TRBD2 (5 bases each). V was clipped by 1 base and J by 9 bases, with 21 bases between them. Germline loops: CDR1 LNHDA, CDR2 SQIVND (reference sequence). The CDR3 is made up of 16 amino acids. The CDR3 DNA reads TGTGCCAGTAGTATAGTCGGTGGGGCCGGAGAAGCGGCCCAGTACTTC. Translation: CASSIVGGAGEAAQYF.

The chain combines TRBV10-3 with TRBJ1-3; D is unresolved. This CDR3 is built from 15 residues. CDR1 is ENHRY, CDR2 SYGVKD, per germline. Trimming removed 3 bases at V and 0 bases at J, with 9 bases between. CDR3 DNA: TGTGCCATCAGTGAAGGCGGAAACTCTGGAAACACCATATATTTT. It specifies CAISEGGNSGNTIYF.

The V and J genes are TRBV7-2 and TRBJ1-5; D may be TRBD1 (5 bases). Trimming removed 5 bases at V and 5 bases at J, with 22 bases between. This CDR3 contains 17 residues. Germline CDR1 is SGHTA and CDR2 is FQGNSA. For the CDR3, the DNA is TGTGCCAGCAGCGTAAAGCCACCCGGGACCCAAGATCAGCCCCAGCATTTT. Encoded protein: CASSVKPPGTQDQPQHF.

The chain has TRBV7-2 and TRBJ2-7; 7 nucleotides agree with TRBD2. From germline, CDR1 is SGHTA and CDR2 FQGNSA. The CDR3 is 19 residues long. The ends lost 0 bases at V and 2 bases at J; junction bases unmatched: 16. In DNA form, the CDR3 reads TGTGCCAGCAGCTTAGCCCCGAGATTAATGCGGGGGACCACCTACGAGCAGTACTTC. Its translation is CASSLAPRLMRGTTYEQYF.

This rearrangement joins TRBV7-6 to TRBJ2-7; D tentatively reads TRBD1 or TRBD2 (5 bases each). The CDR3 extends over 14 amino acids. The V gene lost 0 bases and the J gene lost 7 bases, with 13 bases spanning the gap. Germline lookup yields CDR1 SGHVS and CDR2 FNYEAQ. For the CDR3, the DNA is TGTGCCAGCAGCTTAGCGGGGGACGTGAGGGAGCAGTACTTC. Protein: CASSLAGDVREQYF.

The chain is built from TRBV7-3 and TRBJ2-1; 10 bases align to TRBD2. V trimming: 0 bases; J trimming: 7 bases; junction bases outside the gene matches: 6. The germline CDR1 and CDR2 sequences are SGHTA and FQGTGA. CDR3 length: 16 amino acids. CDR3 in DNA: TGTGCCAGCAGCTTAACCTCGGCTAGCGGGGGTAATGAGCAGTTCTTC. This codes for CASSLTSASGGNEQFF. Full variable domain (remainder filled in from reference TRBV7-3 and TRBJ2-1): GAGVSQTPSNKVTEKGKYVELRCDPISGHTALYWYRQSLGQGPEFLIYFQGTGAADDSGLPNDRFFAVRPEGSVSTLKIQRTERGDSAVYLCASSLTSASGGNEQFFGPGTRLTVL.

This chain links TRBV7-2 with TRBJ1-5; TRBD1 matches 7 bases. With V trimmed by 0 bases and J by 5 bases, 4 bases remained unmatched. The CDR3 runs to 15 residues. Germline V gives CDR1 SGHTA, CDR2 FQGNSA. The CDR3 region is CASSLAGGLYQPQHF. The CDR3 DNA sequence: TGTGCCAGCAGCTTAGCAGGGGGCTTATATCAGCCCCAGCATTTT.

This sequence joins TRBV4-1 and TRBJ2-5; the match to TRBD2 covers 10 bases. The CDR3 spans 18 residues. Trimming cost V 0 bases and J 5 bases; bases outside gene matches: 12. The V gene's germline CDR1 is MGHRA and CDR2 YSYEKL. Here the CDR3 DNA reads TGCGCCAGCAGCCAAGATCTCGGAGCGGGGGGGCCTTGGGAGACCCAGTACTTC. Amino acids: CASSQDLGAGGPWETQYF.

The sample holds a few counts of this clone. Other DNA sequences in the sample encode the same CDR3. This chain uses TRBV2 with TRBJ1-5; no reliable D call. Looked up from germline, CDR1 is SNHLY and CDR2 is FYNNEI. CDR3 length: 13 residues. V was shortened by 3 bases and J by 2 bases, with 5 bases between the two germline ends. The CDR3 here is CASSEGGNQPQHF. CDR3 nucleotide sequence: TGTGCCAGCAGTGAGGGAGGCAATCAGCCCCAGCATTTT.

This sequence joins TRBV19 and TRBJ1-2; D is undetermined. The CDR3 totals 15 residues. Per the germline V gene, CDR1 is LNHDA and CDR2 is SQIVND (reference sequence). The V end was cut by 7 bases, the J end by 1 base, with 16 bases between. The CDR3 loop reads CASMAEGQVNYGYTF. The CDR3 DNA reads as TGTGCCAGTATGGCGGAGGGTCAAGTTAACTATGGCTACACCTTC.

The rearrangement joins TRBV19 to TRBJ1-6; TRBD1 aligns across 9 bases. CDR1 is LNHDA, CDR2 SQIVND, per germline (reference sequence). With V trimmed by 4 bases and J by 7 bases, 2 bases remained unmatched. The CDR3 spans 14 residues. The CDR3 bases are TGTGCCAGTAGTACCGGGACAGGGAATTCACCCCTCCACTTT. It encodes CASSTGTGNSPLHF.

The V and J genes are TRBV19 and TRBJ2-7, with 11 bases matching TRBD1. This CDR3 is 13 amino acids long. V shed 5 bases and J 6 bases; nucleotides not matched to a gene: 3. Germline V gene lookup returns CDR1 LNHDA and CDR2 SQIVND (reference sequence). The CDR3 DNA is TGTGCCAGTAGTTTCGGGACAGGGGGCGAGCAGTACTTC. It is translated as CASSFGTGGEQYF. The whole variable domain, remainder taken from reference TRBV19 and TRBJ2-7, is DGGITQSPKYLFRKEGQNVTLSCEQNLNHDAMYWYRQDPGQGLRLIYYSQIVNDFQKGDIAEGYSVSREKKESFPLTVTSAQKNPTAFYLCASSFGTGGEQYFGPGTRLTVT.

V and J are TRBV4-3 and TRBJ2-7, with 10 bases fitting TRBD1. CDR1 LGHNA and CDR2 YSLEER come from the germline V gene. With 4 bases clipped from V and 2 bases from J, the junction kept 8 bases outside the gene matches. This CDR3 has 16 residues. The CDR3 here is CASSPGPGTGAYEQYF. In DNA, the CDR3 is TGCGCCAGCAGCCCCGGCCCCGGGACAGGGGCCTACGAGCAGTACTTC.

In its sample, this clone was seen once. V and J are TRBV6-6 and TRBJ1-1, with a tentative D call TRBD1 (6 bases). The CDR3 runs to 14 residues. Germline loops: CDR1 MNHNY, CDR2 SVGAGI (reference sequence). V lost 6 bases and J 6 bases, leaving 17 bases between the germline ends. In nucleotides, the CDR3 is TGTGCCAGCAGATCAAAAACAGGGTACGCTGAAGCTTTCTTT. This sequence encodes CASRSKTGYAEAFF.

A single count supports this clone. The chain couples TRBV7-9 to TRBJ1-3; 9 nucleotides match TRBD1. The germline gives CDR1 SEHNR, CDR2 FQNEAQ (reference sequence). The CDR3 loop spans 19 amino acids. The V segment lost 10 bases and the J segment 0 bases; nucleotides outside the gene matches: 19. The CDR3 DNA reads TGTGCCACCCAACCGGGACAGGGTATACCGCGCATCTCTGGAAACACCATATATTTT. Encoded protein: CATQPGQGIPRISGNTIYF.

The chain joins TRBV7-3 to TRBJ2-2, with TRBD2 matching 9 bases. CDR3 length: 16 amino acids. V gave up 3 bases and J gave up 0 bases; unmatched junction bases: 2. Germline assignment: CDR1 SGHTA and CDR2 FQGTGA. The CDR3 coding sequence is TGTGCCAGCAGCTTCCCTAGCGGGACGAACACCGGGGAGCTGTTTTTT. Amino acids: CASSFPSGTNTGELFF.

This clone was seen just once. The CDR3 spells CASSPRGLRDEQYF. Here the CDR3 DNA reads TGTGCCAGCTCACCCAGGGGCCTTCGGGACGAGCAGTACTTC. V and J are TRBV18 and TRBJ2-7, with D perhaps matching TRBD1 (6 bases). With 3 bases removed from V and 5 bases from J, the gap between germline ends came to 14 bases. Germline V lookup: CDR1 KGHSH, CDR2 LQKENI. CDR3 length equals 14 residues.

V is TRBV7-2 and J is TRBJ1-6; 9 positions agree with TRBD1. The V gene's germline CDR1 is SGHTA and CDR2 FQGNSA. The trim removed 2 bases at V and 9 bases at J, leaving 8 bases unmatched. The CDR3 is made up of 16 amino acids. This chain's CDR3 is CASSLNRGLSSSPLHF. The CDR3 coding sequence is TGTGCCAGCAGCTTAAACAGGGGGCTCTCTAGTTCACCCCTCCACTTT.